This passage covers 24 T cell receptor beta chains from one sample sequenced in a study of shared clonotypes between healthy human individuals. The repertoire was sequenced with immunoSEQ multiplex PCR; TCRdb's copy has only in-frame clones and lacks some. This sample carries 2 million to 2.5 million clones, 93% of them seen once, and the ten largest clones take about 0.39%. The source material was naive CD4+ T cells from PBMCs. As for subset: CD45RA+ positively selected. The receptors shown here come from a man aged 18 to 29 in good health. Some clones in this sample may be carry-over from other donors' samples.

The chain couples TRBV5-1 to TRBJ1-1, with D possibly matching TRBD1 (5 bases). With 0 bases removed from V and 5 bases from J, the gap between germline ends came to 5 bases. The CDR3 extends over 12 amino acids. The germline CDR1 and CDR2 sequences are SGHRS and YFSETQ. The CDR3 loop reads CASSLDRTEAFF. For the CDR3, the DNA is TGCGCCAGCAGCTTGGACAGGACTGAAGCTTTCTTT.

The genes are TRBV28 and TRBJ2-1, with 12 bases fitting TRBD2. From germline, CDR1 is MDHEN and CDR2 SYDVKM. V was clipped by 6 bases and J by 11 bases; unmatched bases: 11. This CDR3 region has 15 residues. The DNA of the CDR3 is TGTGCCAGCAGCCCGGAGACTAGCGGGAGAAGGAAGCAGTTCTTC. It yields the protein CASSPETSGRRKQFF. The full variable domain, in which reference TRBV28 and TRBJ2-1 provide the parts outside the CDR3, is DVKVTQSSRYLVKRTGEKVFLECVQDMDHENMFWYRQDPGLGLRLIYFSYDVKMKEKGDIPEGYSVSREKKERFSLILESASTNQTSMYLCASSPETSGRRKQFFGPGTRLTVL.

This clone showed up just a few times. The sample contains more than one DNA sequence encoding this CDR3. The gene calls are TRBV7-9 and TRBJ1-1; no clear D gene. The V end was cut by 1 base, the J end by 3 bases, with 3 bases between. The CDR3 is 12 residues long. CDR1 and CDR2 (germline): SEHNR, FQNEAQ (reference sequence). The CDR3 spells CASSLEYTEAFF. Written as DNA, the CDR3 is TGTGCCAGCAGCTTAGAGTACACTGAAGCTTTCTTT.

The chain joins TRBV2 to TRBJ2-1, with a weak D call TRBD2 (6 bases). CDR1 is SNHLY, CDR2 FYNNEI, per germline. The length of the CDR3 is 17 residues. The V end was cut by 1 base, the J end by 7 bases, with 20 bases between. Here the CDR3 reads CASSEGGWALAGNEQFF. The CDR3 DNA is TGTGCCAGCAGTGAAGGAGGCTGGGCCCTCGCGGGGAATGAGCAGTTCTTC.

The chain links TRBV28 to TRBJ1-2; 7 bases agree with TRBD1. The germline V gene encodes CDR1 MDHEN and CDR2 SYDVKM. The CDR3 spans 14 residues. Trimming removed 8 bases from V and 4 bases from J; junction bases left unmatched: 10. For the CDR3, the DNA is TGTGCCAGCGGCTTTCTGAAGGGGGCCTATGGCTACACCTTC. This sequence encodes CASGFLKGAYGYTF.

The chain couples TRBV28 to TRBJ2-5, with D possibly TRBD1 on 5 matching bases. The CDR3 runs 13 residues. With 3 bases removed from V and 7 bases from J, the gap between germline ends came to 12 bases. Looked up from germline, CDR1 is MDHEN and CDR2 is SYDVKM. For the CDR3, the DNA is TGTGCCAGCAGTTTGTACAAGGGGCCGACCCAGTACTTC. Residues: CASSLYKGPTQYF. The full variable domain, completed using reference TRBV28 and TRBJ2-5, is DVKVTQSSRYLVKRTGEKVFLECVQDMDHENMFWYRQDPGLGLRLIYFSYDVKMKEKGDIPEGYSVSREKKERFSLILESASTNQTSMYLCASSLYKGPTQYFGPGTRLLVL.

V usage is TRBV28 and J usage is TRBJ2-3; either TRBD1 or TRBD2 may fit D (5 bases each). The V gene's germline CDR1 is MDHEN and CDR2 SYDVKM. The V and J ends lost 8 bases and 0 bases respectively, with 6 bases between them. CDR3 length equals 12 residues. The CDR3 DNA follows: TGTGCCAGCGGGGGTAGCACAGATACGCAGTATTTT. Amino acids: CASGGSTDTQYF.

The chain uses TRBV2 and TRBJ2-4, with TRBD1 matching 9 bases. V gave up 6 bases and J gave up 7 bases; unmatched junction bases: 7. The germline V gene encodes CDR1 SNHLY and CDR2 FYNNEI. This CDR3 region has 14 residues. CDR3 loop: CASREDRGQNIQYF. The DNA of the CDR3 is TGTGCCAGCAGGGAGGACAGGGGCCAGAACATTCAGTACTTC.

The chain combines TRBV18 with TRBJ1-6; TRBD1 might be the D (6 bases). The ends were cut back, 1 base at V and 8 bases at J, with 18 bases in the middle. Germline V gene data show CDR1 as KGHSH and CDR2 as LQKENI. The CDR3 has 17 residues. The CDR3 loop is CASSPRVWGLSDSPLHF. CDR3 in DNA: TGTGCCAGCTCACCACGCGTGTGGGGGCTGTCGGATTCACCCCTCCACTTT.

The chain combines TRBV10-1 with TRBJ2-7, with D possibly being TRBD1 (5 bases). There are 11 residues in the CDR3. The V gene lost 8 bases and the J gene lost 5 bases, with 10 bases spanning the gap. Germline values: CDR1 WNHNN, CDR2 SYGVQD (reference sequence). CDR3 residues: CASGQWDEQYF. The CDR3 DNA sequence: TGCGCCAGCGGACAATGGGACGAGCAGTACTTC.

CDR3 sequence reads: CASSEAQGSLSGGYTF. The CDR3 DNA reads as TGTGCCAGCAGTGAAGCCCAGGGGTCCCTATCTGGAGGCTACACCTTC. This chain links TRBV2 with TRBJ1-2, with D possibly matching TRBD1 (6 bases). This CDR3 is 16 amino acids long. Per the germline V gene, CDR1 is SNHLY and CDR2 is FYNNEI. Between the trimmed V and J ends, which lost 0 bases and 8 bases, there was a span of 19 bases.

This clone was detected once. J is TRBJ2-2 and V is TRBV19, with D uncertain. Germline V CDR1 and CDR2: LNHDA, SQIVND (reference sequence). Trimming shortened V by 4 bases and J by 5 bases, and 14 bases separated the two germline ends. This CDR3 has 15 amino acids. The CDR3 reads CASSTLREGTGELFF. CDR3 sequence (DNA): TGTGCCAGTAGTACACTTCGAGAAGGGACCGGGGAGCTGTTTTTT.

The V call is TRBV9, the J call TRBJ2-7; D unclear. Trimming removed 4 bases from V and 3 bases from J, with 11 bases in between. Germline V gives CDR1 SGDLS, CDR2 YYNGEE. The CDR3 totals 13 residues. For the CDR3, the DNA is TGTGCCAGCAGCCCATCCGGTGACTACGAGCAGTACTTC. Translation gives CASSPSGDYEQYF.

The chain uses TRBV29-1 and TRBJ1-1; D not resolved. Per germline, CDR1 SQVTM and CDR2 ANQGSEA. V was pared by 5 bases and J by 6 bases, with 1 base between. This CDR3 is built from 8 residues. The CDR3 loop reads CSVSEAFF. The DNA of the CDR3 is TGCAGCGTTTCTGAAGCTTTCTTT.

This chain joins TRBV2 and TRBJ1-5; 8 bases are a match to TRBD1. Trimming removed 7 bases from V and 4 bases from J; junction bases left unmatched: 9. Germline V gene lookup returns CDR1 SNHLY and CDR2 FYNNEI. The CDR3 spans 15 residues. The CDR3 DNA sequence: TGTGCCAGCAAATCGGACAGGGCGGGTAATCAGCCCCAGCATTTT. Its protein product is CASKSDRAGNQPQHF.

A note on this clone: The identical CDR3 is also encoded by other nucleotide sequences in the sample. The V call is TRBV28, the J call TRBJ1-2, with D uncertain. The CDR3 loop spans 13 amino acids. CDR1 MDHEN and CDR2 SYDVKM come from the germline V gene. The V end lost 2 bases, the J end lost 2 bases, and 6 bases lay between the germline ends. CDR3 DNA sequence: TGTGCCAGCAGTTTAGTACAAAACTATGGCTACACCTTC. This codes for CASSLVQNYGYTF.

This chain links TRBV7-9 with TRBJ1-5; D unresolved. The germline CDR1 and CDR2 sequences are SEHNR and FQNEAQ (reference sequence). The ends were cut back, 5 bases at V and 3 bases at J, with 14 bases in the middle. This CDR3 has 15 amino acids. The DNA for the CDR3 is TGTGCCAGCAGCCGCGGATCGGGAGCCAATCAGCCCCAGCATTTT. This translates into CASSRGSGANQPQHF.

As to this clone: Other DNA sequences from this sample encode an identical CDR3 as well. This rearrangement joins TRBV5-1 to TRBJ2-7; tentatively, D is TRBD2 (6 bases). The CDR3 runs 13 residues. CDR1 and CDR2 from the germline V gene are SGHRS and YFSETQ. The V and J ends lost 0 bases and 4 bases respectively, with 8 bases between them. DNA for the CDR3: TGCGCCAGCAGCTTGGTCGGAGGGTACGAGCAGTACTTC. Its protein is CASSLVGGYEQYF.

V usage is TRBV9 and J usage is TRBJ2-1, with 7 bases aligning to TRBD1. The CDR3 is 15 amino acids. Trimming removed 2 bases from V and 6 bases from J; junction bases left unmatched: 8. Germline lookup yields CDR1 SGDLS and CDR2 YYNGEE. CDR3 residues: CASSVRQGAGNEQFF. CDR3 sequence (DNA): TGTGCCAGCAGCGTTAGACAGGGCGCCGGCAATGAGCAGTTCTTC.

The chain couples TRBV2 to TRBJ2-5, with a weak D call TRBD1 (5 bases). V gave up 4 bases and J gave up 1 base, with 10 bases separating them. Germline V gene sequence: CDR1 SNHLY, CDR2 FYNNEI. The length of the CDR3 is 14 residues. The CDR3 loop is CASSGDRFQETQYF. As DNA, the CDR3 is TGTGCCAGCAGTGGCGACAGATTCCAAGAGACCCAGTACTTC.

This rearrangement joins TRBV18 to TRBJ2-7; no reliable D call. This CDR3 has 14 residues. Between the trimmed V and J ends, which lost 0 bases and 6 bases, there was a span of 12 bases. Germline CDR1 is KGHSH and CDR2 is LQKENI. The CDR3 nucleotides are TGTGCCAGCTCACCACCGACAAACCCTTTCGAGCAGTACTTC. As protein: CASSPPTNPFEQYF.

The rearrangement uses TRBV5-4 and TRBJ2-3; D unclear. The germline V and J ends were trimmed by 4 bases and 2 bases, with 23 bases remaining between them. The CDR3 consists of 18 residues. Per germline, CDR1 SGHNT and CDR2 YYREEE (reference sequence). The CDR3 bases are TGTGCCAGCAGCCTCCGGCGTTTGGGCCTTATTACCACAGATACGCAGTATTTT. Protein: CASSLRRLGLITTDTQYF.

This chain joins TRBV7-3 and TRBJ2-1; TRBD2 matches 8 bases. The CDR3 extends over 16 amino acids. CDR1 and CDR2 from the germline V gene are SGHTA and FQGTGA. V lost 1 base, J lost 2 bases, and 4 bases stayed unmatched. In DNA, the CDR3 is TGTGCCAGCAGCTTAATGGGTAGCGGGGCCTACAATGAGCAGTTCTTC. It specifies CASSLMGSGAYNEQFF.

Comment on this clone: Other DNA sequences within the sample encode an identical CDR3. The CDR3 sequence is CASSLSTSGRNEQFF. The CDR3 coding sequence is TGTGCCAGCAGTTTATCGACTAGCGGGAGAAATGAGCAGTTCTTC. The chain has TRBV28 and TRBJ2-1; TRBD2 matches 12 bases. This CDR3 has 15 amino acids. Trimming took 1 base from V and 7 from J; bases not matched to a gene: 2. Germline V CDR1 and CDR2: MDHEN, SYDVKM. Supplemented by reference TRBV28 and TRBJ2-1, the full variable domain reads DVKVTQSSRYLVKRTGEKVFLECVQDMDHENMFWYRQDPGLGLRLIYFSYDVKMKEKGDIPEGYSVSREKKERFSLILESASTNQTSMYLCASSLSTSGRNEQFFGPGTRLTVL.